The 16 T cell receptor beta chains below come from one sample, sequenced in a study of control samples from healthy donors and cancer patients. The data were produced by immunoSEQ multiplex PCR, yet TCRdb's version contains in-frame clones alone and is incomplete. The sample contains about 190,000 clones, around 90% of which appear only once. Sequenced: blood. All receptors come from a man aged 25-45 years in good health.

The rearrangement links TRBV30 to TRBJ2-2; tentatively, D is TRBD1 or TRBD2 (5 bases each). Trimming removed 3 bases at V and 8 bases at J, with 16 bases between. CDR3 length equals 14 residues. CDR1 is GTSNPN and CDR2 is SVGIG in the germline V gene (reference sequence). The CDR3 sequence: CAWSPGPTAGELFF. CDR3 nucleotides: TGTGCCTGGAGCCCGGGGCCCACCGCTGGGGAGCTGTTTTTT.

The chain uses TRBV6-5 and TRBJ1-6; 8 positions agree with TRBD1. V was pared by 4 bases and J by 6 bases, with 8 bases of the junction left unmatched. The length of the CDR3 is 16 residues. Germline CDR1 MNHEY, CDR2 SVGAGI. The CDR3 nucleotides read TGTGCCAGCAGTTCAAGACAGGGGCACCCTAATTCACCCCTCCACTTT. Protein: CASSSRQGHPNSPLHF.

The rearrangement links TRBV5-8 to TRBJ2-1, with 8 bases matching TRBD1. Germline V gives CDR1 SGHTS, CDR2 YDEGEE. The CDR3 contains 13 residues. V lost 5 bases, J lost 10 bases, and 8 bases stayed unmatched. As DNA, the CDR3 is TGTGCCAGCAGTCCGGACAGGGTAGGGGAGCAGTTCTTC. Translation gives CASSPDRVGEQFF.

The J gene is TRBJ1-5, the V gene TRBV27; no reliable D call. V was shortened by 3 bases and J by 0 bases, with 6 bases between the two germline ends. Germline V gene data show CDR1 as MNHEY and CDR2 as SMNVEV (reference sequence). There are 14 residues in the CDR3. The DNA of the CDR3 is TGTGCCAGCAGTTTGGGATGTAGCAATCAGCCCCAGCATTTT. It translates to CASSLGCSNQPQHF.

The table lists this clone with a few counts. J is TRBJ2-7 and V is TRBV27; D may match TRBD1 or TRBD2 (6 bases each). With 6 bases removed from V and 2 bases from J, the gap between germline ends came to 11 bases. Germline CDR1 and CDR2: MNHEY and SMNVEV (reference sequence). CDR3 length: 13 amino acids. CDR3 bases: TGTGCCAGCAGGAGGGGGGTCACCTACGAGCAGTACTTC. Protein sequence: CASRRGVTYEQYF.

The V and J genes are TRBV9 and TRBJ2-3, with 12 bases aligning to TRBD2. CDR1 SGDLS and CDR2 YYNGEE come from the germline V gene. J gave up 0 bases and V 3 bases, and 8 bases lay outside the gene matches. The CDR3 length is 18 residues. The CDR3 nucleotides are TGTGCCAGCAGCGCACTAGCGGGGGGTACGCCAAGCACAGATACGCAGTATTTT. This codes for CASSALAGGTPSTDTQYF.

The chain is built from TRBV7-2 and TRBJ2-7, with 8 bases lining up with TRBD1. CDR3 size: 13 residues. After removal of 0 bases from V and 8 bases from J, the junction contained 3 bases not matched to a gene. Per the germline V gene, CDR1 is SGHTA and CDR2 is FQGNSA. Here the CDR3 reads CASSLAGQGQQYF. The CDR3 bases are TGTGCCAGCAGCTTAGCCGGACAGGGACAGCAGTACTTC.

The rearrangement joins TRBV2 to TRBJ2-7; D is unresolved. Germline V gene lookup returns CDR1 SNHLY and CDR2 FYNNEI. This CDR3 contains 13 residues. V lost 3 bases and J lost 7, with 13 bases in between. The DNA of the CDR3 is TGTGCCAGCAGTGAGGGCTCAGGCCGGGAGCAGTACTTC. It codes for CASSEGSGREQYF.

This chain joins TRBV4-1 and TRBJ1-4, with D possibly matching TRBD1 (5 bases). V was pared by 2 bases and J by 8 bases, with 15 bases between. There are 15 residues in the CDR3. Germline assignment: CDR1 MGHRA and CDR2 YSYEKL. The CDR3 DNA reads as TGCGCCAGCAGCCAATTACCGGGGCTAGGAGAAAAACTGTTTTTT. This sequence encodes CASSQLPGLGEKLFF.

Only one count was recorded for this clone. DNA for the CDR3: TGTGCCACCAGTGATTTGGTTAGGAAAAGCGGGGGGGTCATCTCTGGGGCCAACGTCCTGACTTTC. Residues: CATSDLVRKSGGVISGANVLTF. The rearrangement joins TRBV24-1 to TRBJ2-6; 10 nucleotides agree with TRBD2. CDR1 and CDR2 from the germline V gene are KGHDR and SFDVKD. Germline trimming cut 0 bases from V and 0 bases from J; bases unmatched to any gene: 13. This CDR3 spans 22 amino acids.

V gene TRBV5-8 combines with J gene TRBJ1-3; a possible D gene is TRBD1 (6 bases). Germline CDR1 is SGHTS and CDR2 is YDEGEE. This CDR3 has 19 residues. Between the trimmed V and J ends, which lost 0 bases and 0 bases, there was a span of 19 bases. The CDR3 nucleotides are TGTGCCAGCAGCTTGGGGACCCAGGGGAACGGCTACTCTGGAAACACCATATATTTT. As protein: CASSLGTQGNGYSGNTIYF.

V usage is TRBV6-1 and J usage is TRBJ2-3; D gene uncertain. This CDR3 is 15 amino acids long. V shed 0 bases and J shed 3 bases, with 10 bases lying between them. From germline, CDR1 is MNHNS and CDR2 SASEGT. The CDR3 sequence: CASSEAGFGTDTQYF. The CDR3 nucleotides read TGTGCCAGCAGTGAAGCGGGGTTTGGGACAGATACGCAGTATTTT.

This chain connects TRBV9 to TRBJ1-3; 11 bases match TRBD1. V was pared by 3 bases and J by 3 bases, with 11 bases of the junction left unmatched. Germline assignment: CDR1 SGDLS and CDR2 YYNGEE. This CDR3 contains 18 residues. CDR3 in amino acids: CASSGGRGQGARGNTIYF. DNA of the CDR3: TGTGCCAGCAGCGGCGGGCGAGGACAGGGGGCGCGTGGAAACACCATATATTTT. Filled out from reference TRBV9 and TRBJ1-3, the complete variable domain reads DSGVTQTPKHLITATGQRVTLRCSPRSGDLSVYWYQQSLDQGLQFLIQYYNGEERAKGNILERFSAQQFPDLHSELNLSSLELGDSALYFCASSGGRGQGARGNTIYFGEGSWLTVV.

The chain recombines TRBV10-3 with TRBJ2-1, with 12 bases lining up with TRBD1. From germline, CDR1 is ENHRY and CDR2 SYGVKD. The CDR3 has 18 residues. J was trimmed by 8 bases and V by 4 bases; bases with no gene match: 15. The CDR3 DNA sequence: TGTGCCATCAGTGGCGGGGACAGGGGGCGAATTCGGATCCATGAGCAGTTCTTC. The encoded protein is CAISGGDRGRIRIHEQFF.

This clone was seen a few times. This chain links TRBV5-4 with TRBJ1-2; D unclear. CDR1 SGHNT and CDR2 YYREEE come from the germline V gene (reference sequence). The V gene lost 3 bases and the J gene lost 2 bases, with 14 bases spanning the gap. CDR3 length equals 15 residues. CDR3 sequence: CASSSTINGNYGYTF. Written as DNA, the CDR3 is TGTGCCAGCAGCTCCACGATAAACGGGAACTATGGCTACACCTTC.

The V and J genes are TRBV28 and TRBJ2-2, with TRBD1 as a possible D gene (6 bases). The CDR3 runs 14 residues. The V end was cut by 8 bases, the J end by 1 base, with 11 bases between. Germline lookup yields CDR1 MDHEN and CDR2 SYDVKM. The CDR3 nucleotides are TGTGCCAGCCGATCAGGGGAGAACACCGGGGAGCTGTTTTTT. Protein product: CASRSGENTGELFF.